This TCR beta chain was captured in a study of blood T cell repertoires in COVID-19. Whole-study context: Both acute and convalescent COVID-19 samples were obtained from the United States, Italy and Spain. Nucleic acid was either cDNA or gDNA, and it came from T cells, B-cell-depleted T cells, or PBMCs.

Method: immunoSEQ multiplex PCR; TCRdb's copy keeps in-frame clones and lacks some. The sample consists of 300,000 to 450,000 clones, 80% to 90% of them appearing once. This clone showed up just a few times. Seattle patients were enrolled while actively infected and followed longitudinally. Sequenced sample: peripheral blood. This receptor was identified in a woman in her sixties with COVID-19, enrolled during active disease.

CDR3 protein: CASSQEAGGVTEAFF. CDR3 DNA: TGCGCCAGCAGCCAAGAAGCGGGGGGCGTCACTGAAGCTTTCTTT. V is TRBV4-1 and J is TRBJ1-1, with D perhaps matching TRBD1 (6 bases). The V and J ends lost 0 bases and 4 bases respectively, with 12 bases between them. CDR1 MGHRA and CDR2 YSYEKL come from the germline V gene. The length of the CDR3 is 15 residues.